This TCR beta chain came from a study of cytomegalovirus exposure and HLA in healthy donors. V trimming: 1 base; J trimming: 6 bases; junction bases outside the gene matches: 11. The CDR3 length is 15 residues. Germline-derived CDR1 and CDR2 are SQVTM and ANQGSEA. The PCR used 60 Vbeta and 13 Jbeta primers. Profiling relied on immunoSEQ multiplex PCR, and the TCRdb table lists in-frame clones only, not all of them. Of fewer than 150,000 clones listed, over 60% are singletons. The sample was PBMCs. V is TRBV29-1 and J is TRBJ2-7; 8 bases match TRBD1. This sequence was found in a man in his late teens or twenties in good health and CMV-seropositive. Here the CDR3 DNA reads TGCAGCGTTGAAGTTGCGGGACAGGAAGTGCGCGAGCAGTACTTC. Translating gives CSVEVAGQEVREQYF.